Listed below are T cell receptor beta chains from one sample, sequenced in a study of T cells after yellow fever vaccination. TCRdb itself ran the 5' RACE reads through MiXCR, one entry per CDR3 protein. The sample has about 340,000 distinct CDR3 sequences, 3.5% to 4.5% seen once; the top ten hold around 24%. The sample was PBMCs, taken 5 days after the yellow fever booster vaccination. The source is a young man who received the YFV17D yellow fever vaccine. The CDR3 runs from the conserved cysteine through the conserved F or W. D genes are given only for firm matches. A clone size is listed for some rows: how often the clone was seen (once, few, many), or a class if it is expanded.

>TRBD1|TRBJ1-1|TRBV29-1|NA
CSVRTGAEAFF
TGCAGCGTTAGAACAGGGGCTGAAGCTTTCTTT
>NA|TRBJ1-4|TRBV5-5|few
CASSLWRVDEKLFF
TGTGCCAGCAGCTTGTGGAGGGTAGATGAAAAACTGTTTTTT
>NA|TRBJ2-5|TRBV20-1|few
CSARGQYQETQYF
TGCAGTGCTAGAGGGCAGTACCAAGAGACCCAGTACTTC
>NA|TRBJ1-1|TRBV19|few
CASSMHRAVTEAFF
TGTGCCAGTAGTATGCACAGGGCGGTCACTGAAGCTTTCTTT
>NA|TRBJ2-7|TRBV7-6|many
CASSLGGVTYEQYF
TGTGCCAGCAGCTTAGGAGGAGTTACCTACGAGCAGTACTTC
>NA|TRBJ2-3|TRBV20-1|many
CSALPGGGAELTDTQYF
TGCAGTGCTCTGCCCGGAGGGGGGGCAGAACTCACAGATACGCAGTATTTT
>TRBD1|TRBJ2-2|TRBV6-5|many
CASEPAGTGPTGELFF
TGTGCCAGCGAACCTGCCGGGACAGGGCCTACCGGGGAGCTGTTTTTT
>NA|TRBJ2-7|TRBV10-3|few
CAIFAGTGEQYF
TGTGCCATCTTTGCGGGGACTGGCGAGCAGTACTTC
>TRBD2|TRBJ2-1|TRBV4-2|few
CASSQELAGNNEQFF
TGTGCCAGCAGCCAAGAGCTAGCGGGGAACAATGAGCAGTTCTTC
>NA|TRBJ2-1|TRBV5-1|NA
CASSYSPGVDEQFF
TGCGCCAGCAGCTATAGCCCGGGAGTCGATGAGCAGTTCTTC
>TRBD1|TRBJ2-5|TRBV25-1|few
CASRGQGLGETQYF
TGTGCCAGCAGAGGACAGGGCTTAGGGGAGACCCAGTACTTC
>NA|TRBJ1-6|TRBV5-1|many
CASSRTLQGWNSPLHF
TGCGCCAGCAGCCGGACCCTACAGGGCTGGAATTCACCCCTCCACTTT
>NA|TRBJ2-3|TRBV7-3|few
CASSLPQWASTDTQYF
TGTGCCAGCAGCCTCCCGCAGTGGGCGAGCACAGATACGCAGTATTTT
>NA|TRBJ1-3|TRBV13|few
CASSRWGVGNTIYF
TGTGCCAGCAGCCGCTGGGGGGTCGGAAACACCATATATTTT
>NA|TRBJ2-3|TRBV5-1|few
CASISLGGDTDTQYF
TGCGCCAGCATAAGCCTCGGCGGGGACACAGATACGCAGTATTTT
>TRBD1|TRBJ2-2|TRBV5-1|many
CASSPDRGITGELFF
TGCGCCAGCAGCCCGGACAGGGGTATCACCGGGGAGCTGTTTTTT
>TRBD1|TRBJ2-7|TRBV7-2|many
CASSFSWDRREQYF
TGTGCCAGCAGCTTCAGTTGGGACAGGCGCGAGCAGTACTTC
>NA|TRBJ2-3|TRBV7-2|few
CASSLGRGPADTQYF
TGTGCCAGCAGCTTAGGGCGGGGGCCTGCAGATACGCAGTATTTT
>TRBD2|TRBJ2-3|TRBV4-2|many
CASSQDRAGGTDTQYF
TGTGCCAGCAGCCAAGATCGAGCGGGGGGCACAGATACGCAGTATTTT
>NA|TRBJ1-6|TRBV15|few
CATSRSRDNSPLHF
TGTGCCACCAGCAGGAGCAGGGATAACTCACCCCTCCACTTT
>NA|TRBJ1-4|TRBV18|NA
CASSPDRSGGEKLFF
TGTGCCAGCTCACCAGACCGCTCCGGGGGTGAAAAACTGTTTTTT
>NA|TRBJ2-3|TRBV9|NA
CASSPTGASTDTQYF
TGTGCCAGCAGCCCTACGGGGGCTAGCACAGATACGCAGTATTTT
>NA|TRBJ1-4|TRBV5-1|few
CASSLFTGREKLFF
TGCGCCAGCAGCTTGTTTACAGGGCGGGAAAAACTGTTTTTT
>NA|TRBJ2-3|TRBV20-1|many
CSARRRGLSTDTQYF
TGCAGTGCTAGGCGCCGGGGGCTTAGCACAGATACGCAGTATTTT
>NA|TRBJ1-6|TRBV7-9|NA
CASSLAGTGAEGSPLHF
TGTGCCAGCAGCTTAGCTGGTACCGGGGCAGAGGGTTCACCCCTCCACTTT
>NA|TRBJ2-7|TRBV7-8|few
CASSLVAGVAYEQYF
TGTGCCAGCAGCTTAGTGGCAGGGGTGGCCTACGAGCAGTACTTC
>TRBD1|TRBJ2-7|TRBV30|few
CAWSRTGSEQYF
TGTGCCTGGAGCCGGACAGGGAGCGAGCAGTACTTC
>NA|TRBJ2-7|TRBV6-2/TRBV6-3|NA
CASSYRPTYEQYF
TGTGCCAGCAGTTATAGACCGACCTACGAGCAGTACTTC
>TRBD1|TRBJ1-2|TRBV4-1|NA
CASSQPPAGTGVGYTF
TGCGCCAGCAGCCAACCACCCGCCGGGACAGGGGTCGGCTACACCTTC
>TRBD1|TRBJ1-2|TRBV7-2|many
CASSQDRTGYTF
TGTGCCAGCAGCCAGGACAGGACTGGCTACACCTTC
>NA|TRBJ2-1|TRBV10-1|few
CASSEMRSSYNEQFF
TGCGCCAGCAGTGAGATGAGAAGCTCCTACAATGAGCAGTTCTTC
>TRBD1|TRBJ2-1|TRBV28|few
CATRDRVYEQFF
TGTGCAACCCGGGACAGGGTCTATGAGCAGTTCTTC
>NA|TRBJ1-3|TRBV7-3|few
CASSFVTGGGGNTIYF
TGTGCCAGCAGCTTCGTGACAGGAGGTGGTGGAAACACCATATATTTT
>TRBD1|TRBJ1-5|TRBV4-2|many
CASSQDGDRGNQPQHF
TGTGCCAGCAGCCAAGATGGGGACAGGGGTAATCAGCCCCAGCATTTT
>NA|TRBJ2-3|TRBV30|NA
CAWSVGPLKAQYF
TGTGCCTGGAGTGTTGGCCCGCTCAAGGCGCAGTATTTT
>NA|TRBJ2-7|TRBV27|many
CASSLYGMPQYF
TGTGCCAGCAGTTTATACGGCATGCCACAGTACTTC
>NA|TRBJ1-2|TRBV5-1|few
CASSLGGVGGNYGYTF
TGCGCCAGCAGCTTGGGCGGGGTAGGAGGTAACTATGGCTACACCTTC
>NA|TRBJ2-5|TRBV7-2|NA
CASSFARGGAQETQYF
TGTGCCAGCAGCTTCGCCAGGGGAGGTGCTCAAGAGACCCAGTACTTC
>NA|TRBJ1-5|TRBV12-3/TRBV12-4|many
CASSLARYPGGNQPQHF
TGTGCCAGCAGTTTAGCGCGGTATCCTGGGGGAAATCAGCCCCAGCATTTT
>NA|TRBJ2-3|TRBV29-1|many
CSVEPDPGDTQYF
TGCAGCGTTGAACCCGATCCGGGAGATACGCAGTATTTT
>TRBD2|TRBJ2-1|TRBV7-9|NA
CASSQLAGVYNEQFF
TGTGCCAGCAGCCAACTAGCGGGGGTATACAATGAGCAGTTCTTC
>NA|TRBJ1-2|TRBV9|few
CASSAIPRGWGYGYTF
TGTGCCAGCAGCGCGATTCCCAGGGGTTGGGGCTATGGCTACACCTTC
>NA|TRBJ1-2|TRBV4-3|few
CASSQEVTVTSYGYTF
TGCGCCAGCAGCCAAGAGGTGACGGTAACTTCCTATGGCTACACCTTC
>TRBD2|TRBJ2-1|TRBV14|many
CASSPGPGLAVLPYWNEQFF
TGTGCCAGCAGCCCTGGGCCGGGACTAGCGGTCCTCCCCTACTGGAATGAGCAGTTCTTC
>TRBD1|TRBJ1-3|TRBV10-3|many
CAISRDSSGNTIYF
TGTGCCATCAGTAGGGACAGCTCTGGAAACACCATATATTTT
>TRBD1|TRBJ1-5|TRBV12-3/TRBV12-4|NA
CASSLDRVRNQPQHF
TGTGCCAGCAGTTTGGACAGGGTCCGAAATCAGCCCCAGCATTTT
>NA|TRBJ2-1|TRBV7-3|NA
CASSLTGLNNEQFF
TGTGCCAGCAGCTTAACAGGACTGAACAATGAGCAGTTCTTC